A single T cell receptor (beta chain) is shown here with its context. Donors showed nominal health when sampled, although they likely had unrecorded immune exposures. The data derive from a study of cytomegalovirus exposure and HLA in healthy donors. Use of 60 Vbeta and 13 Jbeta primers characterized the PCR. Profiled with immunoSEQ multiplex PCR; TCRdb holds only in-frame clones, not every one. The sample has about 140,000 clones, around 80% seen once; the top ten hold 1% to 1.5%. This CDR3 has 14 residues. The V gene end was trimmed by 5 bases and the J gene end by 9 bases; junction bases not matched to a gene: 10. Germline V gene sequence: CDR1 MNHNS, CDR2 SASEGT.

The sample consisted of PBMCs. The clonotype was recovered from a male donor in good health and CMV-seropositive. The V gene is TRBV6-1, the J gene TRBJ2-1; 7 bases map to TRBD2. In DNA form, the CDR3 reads TGTGCCAGCAGTTTGACTAGCACGGGCGTTGAGCAGTTCTTC. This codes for CASSLTSTGVEQFF.